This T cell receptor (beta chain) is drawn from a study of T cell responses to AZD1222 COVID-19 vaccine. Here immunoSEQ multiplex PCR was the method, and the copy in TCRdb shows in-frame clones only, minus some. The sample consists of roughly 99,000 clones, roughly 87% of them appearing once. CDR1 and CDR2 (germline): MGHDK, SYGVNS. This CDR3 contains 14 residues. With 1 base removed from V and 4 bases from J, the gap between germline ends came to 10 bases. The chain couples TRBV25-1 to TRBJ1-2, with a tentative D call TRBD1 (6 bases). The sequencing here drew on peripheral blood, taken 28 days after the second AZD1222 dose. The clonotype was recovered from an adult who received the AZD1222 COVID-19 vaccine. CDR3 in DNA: TGTGCCAGCAGTGAATCGGGAGGGGGCTATGGCTACACCTTC. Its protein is CASSESGGGYGYTF.